The 13 T cell receptor beta chains in this list originate from one sample, sequenced in a study of CD8 T cells in ankylosing spondylitis. Overall study findings and caveats: Ankylosing spondylitis blood appeared to carry a characteristic TCR beta motif of roughly eight highly homologous variants.

These receptors have no known antigen. Each CDR3 protein gets one entry after TCRdb re-called the 5' RACE reads with MiXCR. Of about 700,000 distinct CDR3 sequences listed, around 20% were seen once; the top ten hold around a fifth. Specimen: blood, either unsorted or a sorted T cell fraction (not recorded which). These TCRs come from a male donor with ankylosing spondylitis.

This clonotype was detected only a few times. The J gene is TRBJ2-5, the V gene TRBV5-1; D not resolved. The CDR3 consists of 13 residues. Germline CDR1 is SGHRS and CDR2 is YFSETQ. V lost 0 bases, J lost 4 bases, and 7 bases lay in between. The CDR3 sequence is CASSLELAETQYF. Written as DNA, the CDR3 is TGCGCCAGCAGCTTGGAATTGGCAGAGACCCAGTACTTC. Full variable domain (missing parts from reference TRBV5-1 and TRBJ2-5): KAGVTQTPRYLIKTRGQQVTLSCSPISGHRSVSWYQQTPGQGLQFLFEYFSETQRNKGNFPGRFSGRQFSNSRSEMNVSTLELGDSALYLCASSLELAETQYFGPGTRLLVL.

The table lists this clonotype with a few counts. The V gene is TRBV20-1, the J gene TRBJ2-2, with TRBD2 matching over 8 bases. The germline V gene has CDR1 DFQATT and CDR2 SNEGSKA (reference sequence). V dropped 6 bases and J dropped 0; count of bases not matched to a gene: 3. The CDR3 is 14 residues long. This chain's CDR3 is CSARLATNTGELFF. CDR3 DNA sequence: TGCAGTGCAAGACTAGCGACGAACACCGGGGAGCTGTTTTTT.

The chain has TRBV20-1 and TRBJ2-3; 9 bases match TRBD1. There are 14 residues in the CDR3. V was clipped by 4 bases and J by 3 bases; unmatched bases: 5. In germline, CDR1 is DFQATT, CDR2 SNEGSKA (reference sequence). CDR3: CSAITGGATDTQYF. CDR3 sequence (DNA): TGCAGTGCTATTACAGGGGGCGCGACAGATACGCAGTATTTT.

V usage is TRBV4-1 and J usage is TRBJ2-6, with D unclear. Deletions cut 1 base from V and 4 bases from J, with 11 bases between. The CDR3 totals 16 residues. Germline CDR1 reads MGHRA; CDR2 reads YSYEKL. The CDR3 DNA is TGCGCCAGCAGCCAAGCCTTGGGCGGAGGGGCCAACGTCCTGACTTTC. Encoded protein: CASSQALGGGANVLTF.

This chain links TRBV10-3 with TRBJ2-7; tentatively, D is TRBD1 (5 bases). There are 16 residues in the CDR3. Trimming took 2 bases from V and 0 from J, leaving 14 bases between them. The germline CDR1 and CDR2 sequences are ENHRY and SYGVKD. The CDR3 loop reads CAISETGSPSSYEQYF. The CDR3 DNA reads as TGTGCCATCAGTGAGACAGGCAGCCCGAGCTCCTACGAGCAGTACTTC.

As concerns this clonotype: The germline gene is not matched at one end of the junction; a read error may be the cause. The CDR3 DNA sequence: TGCGCCAGCAGCGAACAGGGAAATGAAGCTTTATTT. The encoded protein is CASSEQGNEALF. The chain joins TRBV5-1 to TRBJ1-1; D might be TRBD1 (6 bases). CDR1 SGHRS and CDR2 YFSETQ come from the germline V gene. The CDR3 totals 12 residues.

This clonotype was observed many times. The gene calls are TRBV5-1 and TRBJ1-4; 11 positions agree with TRBD1. The junction had 6 bases not matched to a gene; V was cut back by 3 bases and J by 8 bases. Germline V gene data show CDR1 as SGHRS and CDR2 as YFSETQ. CDR3 length equals 15 residues. CDR3 amino acids: CASSSGTGGREKLFF. The CDR3 region has the DNA TGCGCCAGCAGCTCCGGGACAGGGGGTCGAGAAAAACTGTTTTTT.

This clonotype was recorded a few times. The V gene is TRBV3-1, the J gene TRBJ1-2, with TRBD1 matching 9 bases. With 5 bases clipped from V and 8 bases from J, the junction kept 9 bases outside the gene matches. From germline, CDR1 is LGHDT and CDR2 YNNKEL (reference sequence). This CDR3 has 14 amino acids. CDR3 coding DNA: TGTGCCAGCAGCTTCCGGGACAGGGCGTTAGGCTACACCTTC. Amino acid sequence: CASSFRDRALGYTF.

The rearrangement joins TRBV10-3 to TRBJ2-7; tentatively, D is TRBD2 (6 bases). Germline V gene lookup returns CDR1 ENHRY and CDR2 SYGVKD. Trimming left V 5 bases short and J 1 base short, with 15 bases between. The CDR3 length is 15 residues. The CDR3 DNA reads as TGTGCCATCAGTCAACTAGCTAAAGGGTCCTACGAGCAGTACTTC. Amino acids: CAISQLAKGSYEQYF.

This clonotype was seen a single time. The chain carries TRBV20-1 and TRBJ1-2; weak D call: TRBD1 (5 bases). Trimming removed 3 bases from V and 0 bases from J, with 8 bases in between. Germline-derived CDR1 and CDR2 are DFQATT and SNEGSKA (reference sequence). The CDR3 is made up of 13 amino acids. CDR3: CSARAGPNYGYTF. In DNA, the CDR3 is TGCAGTGCTAGGGCGGGGCCTAACTATGGCTACACCTTC.

The sample holds a few counts of this clonotype. This chain uses TRBV6-6 with TRBJ1-2, with D possibly TRBD1 on 6 matching bases. Trimming took 5 bases from V and 2 from J, leaving 9 bases between them. This CDR3 has 13 residues. Germline CDR1 is MNHNY and CDR2 is SVGAGI (reference sequence). The DNA for the CDR3 is TGTGCCAGCAGTGCGCAGGGGAACTATGGCTACACCTTC. Its protein is CASSAQGNYGYTF.

CDR3: CASSSGGALAKNIQYF. As DNA, the CDR3 is TGCGCCAGCAGCTCTGGAGGGGCTCTAGCCAAAAACATTCAGTACTTC. This chain links TRBV5-1 with TRBJ2-4, with D possibly matching TRBD2 (6 bases). Trimming removed 3 bases at V and 0 bases at J, with 13 bases between. Germline V gene sequence: CDR1 SGHRS, CDR2 YFSETQ. CDR3 length equals 16 residues.

This clonotype showed up just a few times. The V call is TRBV5-1, the J call TRBJ2-3; 7 bases are a match to TRBD2. Germline trimming cut 0 bases from V and 2 bases from J; bases unmatched to any gene: 6. The CDR3 consists of 16 residues. Germline assignment: CDR1 SGHRS and CDR2 YFSETQ. The CDR3: CASSLAGRSPTDTQYF. The CDR3 region has the DNA TGCGCCAGCAGCTTGGCCGGGAGGAGCCCCACAGATACGCAGTATTTT.